Below are 3 T cell receptor beta chains sequenced from a single sample in a study of shared clonotypes between healthy human individuals. Data came from immunoSEQ multiplex PCR; TCRdb stores just in-frame clones and leaves some out. The sample lists some 2,100,000 clones, around 95% occurring once. The specimen sequenced was naive CD4+ T cells sorted from blood. The subset was: CD45RA+ positively selected. The receptor source for this set is a man between 18 and 35 years old in good health.

V gene TRBV4-3 combines with J gene TRBJ2-3; D is unclear. V was trimmed by 1 base and J by 7 bases, leaving 12 bases between them. CDR3 length: 14 amino acids. Germline V lookup: CDR1 LGHNA, CDR2 YSLEER. Here the CDR3 DNA reads TGCGCCAGCAGCCAAGGTGGGATCCGAAATACGCAGTATTTT. Its translation is CASSQGGIRNTQYF.

CDR3 sequence: CASSLDGLGPYEQYF. For the CDR3, the DNA is TGTGCCAGCAGCTTAGATGGGTTAGGTCCCTACGAGCAGTACTTC. The chain employs TRBV7-2 and TRBJ2-7; D gene ambiguous. CDR1 SGHTA and CDR2 FQGNSA come from the germline V gene. The ends were cut back, 1 base at V and 2 bases at J, with 12 bases in the middle. This CDR3 has 15 residues.

This clone has a handful of counts. The chain joins TRBV9 to TRBJ1-1; TRBD1 might be the D (5 bases). This CDR3 has 13 amino acids. The V and J ends lost 0 bases and 4 bases respectively, with 7 bases between them. Looked up from germline, CDR1 is SGDLS and CDR2 is YYNGEE. The CDR3 is CASSVGQSTEAFF. In DNA form, the CDR3 reads TGTGCCAGCAGCGTAGGACAGAGCACTGAAGCTTTCTTT.